Each of the 5 T cell receptor beta chains below was sequenced from the same sample in a study of blood T cell repertoires in COVID-19. Some clones are missing from TCRdb's copy, which holds only in-frame ones; the method was immunoSEQ multiplex PCR. The sample carries about 160,000 clones, roughly 73% recorded once. The sample was peripheral blood. The origin of the receptors is a man in his 70s with acute or convalescent COVID-19.

The chain links TRBV6-5 to TRBJ1-1, with TRBD1 identical over 8 bases. CDR1 is MNHEY, CDR2 SVGAGI, per germline. V lost 7 bases and J lost 6; bases outside the gene matches: 7. The CDR3 runs 13 residues. CDR3 sequence: CASTLTGDAEAFF. In nucleotides, the CDR3 is TGTGCCAGCACCTTGACAGGGGACGCTGAAGCTTTCTTT.

The chain couples TRBV28 to TRBJ2-3, with D tentatively TRBD2 (5 bases). V lost 5 bases to trimming and J lost 6 bases, with 18 bases between them. CDR1 and CDR2 from the germline V gene are MDHEN and SYDVKM. The length of the CDR3 is 15 residues. CDR3 sequence reads: CASSLAGPMPDTQYF. Written as DNA, the CDR3 is TGTGCCAGCAGTCTTGCGGGCCCCATGCCTGATACGCAGTATTTT.

The chain carries TRBV6-5 and TRBJ2-3; TRBD2 matches at 8 bases. Trimming removed 6 bases from V and 8 bases from J; junction bases left unmatched: 10. This CDR3 is 14 amino acids long. Germline V gives CDR1 MNHEY, CDR2 SVGAGI. The CDR3 loop is CASSRLAGELTQYF. The CDR3 DNA reads TGTGCCAGCAGCCGTCTAGCGGGCGAACTTACGCAGTATTTT.

The chain carries TRBV27 and TRBJ2-1; 10 nucleotides align to TRBD2. Germline V CDR1 and CDR2: MNHEY, SMNVEV (reference sequence). This CDR3 is built from 16 residues. V dropped 5 bases and J dropped 7; count of bases not matched to a gene: 11. CDR3 loop: CASSPQASGSINEQFF. CDR3 coding DNA: TGTGCCAGCAGTCCCCAGGCTAGCGGGAGCATAAATGAGCAGTTCTTC.

V and J are TRBV7-7 and TRBJ2-2; 9 positions agree with TRBD1. V trimming: 5 bases; J trimming: 4 bases; junction bases outside the gene matches: 11. The germline V gene encodes CDR1 SSHAT and CDR2 FNYEAQ (reference sequence). This CDR3 has 17 residues. The CDR3 DNA follows: TGTGCCAGCAGCCAAAACACCGGGACAGGGCGCACCGGGGAGCTGTTTTTT. Translated: CASSQNTGTGRTGELFF. Variable domain in full (rest from reference TRBV7-7 and TRBJ2-2): GAGVSQSPRYKVTKRGQDVTLRCDPISSHATLYWYQQALGQGPEFLTYFNYEAQPDKSGLPSDRFSAERPEGSISTLTIQRTEQRDSAMYRCASSQNTGTGRTGELFFGEGSRLTVL.